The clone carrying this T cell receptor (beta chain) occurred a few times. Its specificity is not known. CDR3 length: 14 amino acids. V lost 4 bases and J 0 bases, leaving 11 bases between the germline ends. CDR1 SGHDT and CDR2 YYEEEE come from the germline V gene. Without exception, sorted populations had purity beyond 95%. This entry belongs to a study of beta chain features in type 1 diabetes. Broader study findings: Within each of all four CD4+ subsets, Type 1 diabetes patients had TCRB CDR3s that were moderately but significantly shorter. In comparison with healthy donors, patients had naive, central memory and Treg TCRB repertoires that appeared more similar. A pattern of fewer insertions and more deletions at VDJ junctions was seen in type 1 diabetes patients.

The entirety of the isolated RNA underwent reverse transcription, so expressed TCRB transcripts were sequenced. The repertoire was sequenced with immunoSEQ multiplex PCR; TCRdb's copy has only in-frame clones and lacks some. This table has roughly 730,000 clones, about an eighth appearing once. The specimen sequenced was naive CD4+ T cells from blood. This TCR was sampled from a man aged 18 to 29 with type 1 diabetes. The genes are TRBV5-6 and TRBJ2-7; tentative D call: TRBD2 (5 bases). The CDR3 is CASSGGGFSYEQYF. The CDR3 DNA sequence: TGTGCCAGCAGCGGTGGAGGATTCTCCTACGAGCAGTACTTC.